This T cell receptor (beta chain) was captured by sequencing in a study of T cells in Graves' hyperthyroidism and ophthalmopathy. The overall study: Peripheral blood was obtained at initial diagnosis, preceding any treatment. Study-level results: The model foresaw ophthalmopathy a median roughly 6.5 months prior to onset.

Of note for this clonotype: Its matching antigen is unknown.

Germline V gene lookup returns CDR1 DFQATT and CDR2 SNEGSKA (reference sequence). The CDR3 is made up of 15 amino acids. Losses at the gene ends were 0 bases for V and 6 bases for J; bases not matched to a gene: 8. Amplified regions were TCR beta CDR3 sequences from RNA transcripts. The TCR CDR3 first-round RT-PCR relied on the HTBI primer set. TCRdb re-called the multiplex PCR reads through MiXCR, storing one row per CDR3 protein. The table shows almost 600,000 distinct CDR3 sequences, with approximately 14% occurring only once. PBMCs were collected from a 10 ml volume of fresh peripheral blood. The sequenced sample consisted of blood. The sequence came from a woman aged 30 to 39 with Graves' hyperthyroidism that later progressed to Graves' ophthalmopathy. This chain connects TRBV20-1 to TRBJ2-7, with 10 bases lining up with TRBD2. The CDR3 is CSARDPVVAGGEQYF. The DNA of the CDR3 is TGCAGTGCTAGAGATCCAGTGGTAGCGGGAGGCGAGCAGTACTTC.